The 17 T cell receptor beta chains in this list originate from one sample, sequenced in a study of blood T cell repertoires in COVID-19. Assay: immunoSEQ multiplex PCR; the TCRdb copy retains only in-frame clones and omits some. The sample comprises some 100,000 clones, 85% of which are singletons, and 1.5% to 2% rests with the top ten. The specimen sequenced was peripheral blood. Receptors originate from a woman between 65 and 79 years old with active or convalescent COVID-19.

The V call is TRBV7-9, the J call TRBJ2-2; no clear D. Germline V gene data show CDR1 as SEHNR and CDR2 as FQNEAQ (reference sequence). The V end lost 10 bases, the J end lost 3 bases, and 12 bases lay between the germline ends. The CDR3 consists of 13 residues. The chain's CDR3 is CATSRRDTGELFF. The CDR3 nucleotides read TGTGCCACCTCAAGACGGGACACCGGGGAGCTGTTTTTT.

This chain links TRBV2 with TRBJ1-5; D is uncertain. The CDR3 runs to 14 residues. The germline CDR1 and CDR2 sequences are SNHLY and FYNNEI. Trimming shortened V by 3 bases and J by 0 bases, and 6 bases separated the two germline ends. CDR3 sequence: CASSERASNQPQHF. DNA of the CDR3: TGTGCCAGCAGTGAGAGGGCTAGCAATCAGCCCCAGCATTTT. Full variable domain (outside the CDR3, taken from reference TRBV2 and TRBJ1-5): EPEVTQTPSHQVTQMGQEVILRCVPISNHLYFYWYRQILGQKVEFLVSFYNNEISEKSEIFDDQFSVERPDGSNFTLKIRSTKLEDSAMYFCASSERASNQPQHFGDGTRLSIL.

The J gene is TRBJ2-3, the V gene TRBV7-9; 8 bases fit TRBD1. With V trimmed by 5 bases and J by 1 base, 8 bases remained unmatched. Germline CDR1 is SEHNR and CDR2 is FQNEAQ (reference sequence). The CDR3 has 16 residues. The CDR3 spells CASSKPQGARTDTQYF. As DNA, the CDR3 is TGTGCCAGCAGCAAACCCCAGGGGGCTCGCACAGATACGCAGTATTTT.

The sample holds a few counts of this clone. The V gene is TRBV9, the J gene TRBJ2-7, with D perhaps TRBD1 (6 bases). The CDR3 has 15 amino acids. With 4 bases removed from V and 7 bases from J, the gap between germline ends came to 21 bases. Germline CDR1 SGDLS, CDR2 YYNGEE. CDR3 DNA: TGTGCCAGCAGCCCGAGAGACAGGATTTCAGGGGAGCAGTACTTC. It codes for CASSPRDRISGEQYF.

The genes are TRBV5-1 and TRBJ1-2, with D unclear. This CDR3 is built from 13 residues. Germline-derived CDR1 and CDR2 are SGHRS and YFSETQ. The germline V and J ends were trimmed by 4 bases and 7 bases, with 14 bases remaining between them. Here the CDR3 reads CASSQMDGSGYTF. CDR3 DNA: TGCGCCAGCAGCCAAATGGACGGGAGTGGCTACACCTTC.

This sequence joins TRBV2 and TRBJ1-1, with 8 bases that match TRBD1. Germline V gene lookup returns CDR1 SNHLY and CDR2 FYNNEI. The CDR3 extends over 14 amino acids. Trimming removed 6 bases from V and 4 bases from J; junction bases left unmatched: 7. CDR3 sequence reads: CASSVGQGSTEAFF. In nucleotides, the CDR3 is TGTGCCAGCAGCGTAGGACAGGGATCCACTGAAGCTTTCTTT.

In DNA, the CDR3 is TGTGCCTGGAGTGTACAAGGACTGGAAGCTTTCTTT. The encoded protein is CAWSVQGLEAFF. The V call is TRBV30, the J call TRBJ1-1; D is undetermined. The V end lost 0 bases, the J end lost 8 bases, and 10 bases lay between the germline ends. The CDR3 length is 12 residues. CDR1 is GTSNPN, CDR2 SVGIG, per germline (reference sequence).

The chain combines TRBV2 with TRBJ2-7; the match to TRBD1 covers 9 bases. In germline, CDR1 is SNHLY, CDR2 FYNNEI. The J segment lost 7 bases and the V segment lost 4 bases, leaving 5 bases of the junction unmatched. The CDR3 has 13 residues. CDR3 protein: CASSAGTGREQYF. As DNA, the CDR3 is TGTGCCAGCAGTGCCGGGACAGGGCGGGAGCAGTACTTC.

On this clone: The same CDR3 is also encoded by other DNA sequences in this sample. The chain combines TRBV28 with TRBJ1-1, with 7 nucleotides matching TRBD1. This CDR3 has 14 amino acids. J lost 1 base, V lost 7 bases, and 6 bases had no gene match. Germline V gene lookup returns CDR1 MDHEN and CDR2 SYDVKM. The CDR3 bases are TGTGCCAGCACTTCACAGGGGCGGAACACTGAAGCTTTCTTT. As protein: CASTSQGRNTEAFF.

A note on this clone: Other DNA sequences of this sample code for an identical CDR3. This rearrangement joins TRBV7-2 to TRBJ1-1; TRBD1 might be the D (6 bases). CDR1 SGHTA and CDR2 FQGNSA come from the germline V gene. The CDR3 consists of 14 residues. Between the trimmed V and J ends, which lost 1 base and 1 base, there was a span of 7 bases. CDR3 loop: CASSLVGGNTEAFF. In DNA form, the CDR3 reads TGTGCCAGCAGCTTAGTAGGGGGGAACACTGAAGCTTTCTTT.

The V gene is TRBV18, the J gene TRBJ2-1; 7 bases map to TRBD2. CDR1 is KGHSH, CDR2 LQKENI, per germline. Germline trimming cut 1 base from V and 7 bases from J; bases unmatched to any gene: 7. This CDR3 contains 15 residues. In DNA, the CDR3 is TGTGCCAGCTCACCACTTCCTAGCGGAAATAATGAGCAGTTCTTC. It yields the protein CASSPLPSGNNEQFF.

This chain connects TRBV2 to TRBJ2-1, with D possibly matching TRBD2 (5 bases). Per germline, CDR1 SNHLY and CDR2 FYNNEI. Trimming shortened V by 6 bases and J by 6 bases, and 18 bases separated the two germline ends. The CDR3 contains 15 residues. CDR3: CASRGRPTSLNEQFF. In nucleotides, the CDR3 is TGTGCCAGCAGGGGAAGACCAACTAGTCTCAATGAGCAGTTCTTC.

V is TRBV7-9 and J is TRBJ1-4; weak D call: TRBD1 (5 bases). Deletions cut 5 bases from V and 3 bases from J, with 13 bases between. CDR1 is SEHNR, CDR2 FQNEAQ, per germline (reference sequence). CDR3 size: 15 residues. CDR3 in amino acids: CASSQPLGANEKLFF. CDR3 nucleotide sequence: TGTGCCAGCAGCCAACCTTTAGGGGCTAATGAAAAACTGTTTTTT.

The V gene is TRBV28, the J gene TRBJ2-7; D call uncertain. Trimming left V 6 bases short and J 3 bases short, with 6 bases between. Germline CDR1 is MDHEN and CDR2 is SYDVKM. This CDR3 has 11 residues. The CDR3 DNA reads TGTGCCAGCAGCGACAACTACGAGCAGTACTTC. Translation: CASSDNYEQYF.

CDR3 coding DNA: TGTGCCTGGAGGGACAGGGGGCTCGGAAACACCATATATTTT. This encodes CAWRDRGLGNTIYF. V gene TRBV30 combines with J gene TRBJ1-3; 11 bases agree with TRBD1. Trimming removed 3 bases from V and 4 bases from J; junction bases left unmatched: 2. CDR3 length: 14 amino acids. Per the germline V gene, CDR1 is GTSNPN and CDR2 is SVGIG (reference sequence).

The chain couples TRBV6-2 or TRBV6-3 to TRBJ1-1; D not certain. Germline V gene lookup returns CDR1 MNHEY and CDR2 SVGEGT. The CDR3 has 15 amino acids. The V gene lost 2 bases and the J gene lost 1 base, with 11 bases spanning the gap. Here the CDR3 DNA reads TGTGCCAGCAGTTACGGCGGGATGGGGAACACTGAAGCTTTCTTT. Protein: CASSYGGMGNTEAFF.

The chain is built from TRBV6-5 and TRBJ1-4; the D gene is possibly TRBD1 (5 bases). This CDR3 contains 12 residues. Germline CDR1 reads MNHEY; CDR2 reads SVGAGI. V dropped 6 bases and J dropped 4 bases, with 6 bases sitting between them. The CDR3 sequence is CASRGGNEKLFF. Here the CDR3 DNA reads TGTGCCAGCAGGGGGGGTAATGAAAAACTGTTTTTT.